This T cell receptor beta chain was documented in a study of beta chain features in type 1 diabetes (dated by TCRdb to between 2017 and 2018). In the study overall: Mean age, gender distribution, total cell number and subset yield were not different between patients and healthy donors. Across all samples, approximately 100 million sorted cells were examined, and cell number per subset correlated strongly with RNA yield. In the study, TCRB repertoires of sorted circulating CD4+ T cell subsets from recently diagnosed type 1 diabetes patients were compared with those of matched healthy donors. Naive and central memory subsets were obtained from all 30 or so donors, but regulatory and stem cell-like memory subsets were isolated from only 8 patients and roughly 8 healthy donors. The study at large found these results: Because the HLA sub-analyses included only small numbers of individuals, any influence of HLA type on TCRB rearrangement was left unresolved. Type 1 diabetes patients showed a moderate but significant shortening of TCRB CDR3 length in all four CD4+ subsets. Because cDNA was sequenced instead of genomic DNA, activated cells with high expression could be over-represented, although the groups did not differ in activation or CD3 levels. PCR may preferentially amplify shorter templates, but because patient and control samples were amplified and corrected together, any resulting skew would affect both groups equally. Naive, central memory and regulatory TCRB repertoires appeared to be more alike among patients than among healthy donors. Fewer insertions and more nucleotide deletions at VDJ recombination sites were observed in patients with type 1 diabetes, implying thymic rearrangement abnormalities.

This clone was seen at least ten times. What antigen it recognizes has not been identified. One base away there is no much larger clone; base qualities are not given. Taken from cysteine to phenylalanine, the CDR3 has 15 residues. Of all the DNA, just the CDR3 is kept, 45 bases in frame from base 1. Cut back by 5 bases and 8 bases, the V and J ends lie 16 bases apart. From a lookup of the germline V gene (reference sequence), CDR1 and CDR2 are SEHNR and FQNEAQ. A single peripheral blood draw of approximately 0.11 L on average was collected from each donor into heparinised tubes. Using a panel that included CD45RO, CCR7, CD25, CD127, CD95 and CD27, naive, central memory, regulatory and stem cell-like memory CD4+ T cells were sorted on a BD FACSAria II. Every sorted population had a purity above 95%. Right away, PBMCs were isolated by Lymphoprep density gradient centrifugation and were stained directly, with no culture step. So that batch effects would be minimized, each experiment stained and sorted samples in pairs, pairing one healthy donor with one patient.

The entire isolated RNA was reverse transcribed using the High Capacity cDNA Reverse Transcription Kit, and thus expressed TCRB transcripts were sequenced. Naive, central memory and regulatory T cell samples underwent deep immunoSEQ sequencing, averaging around 4 million total reads per sample. Sorted cells were lysed in RLT buffer and RNA was extracted with DNase-treated RNeasy Micro or Mini kits, depending on cell number. Each cell subset was processed on its own to prevent cross-contamination, while patient and healthy donor samples were processed together. TCRB sequences were amplified from cDNA with the immunoSEQ multiplex PCR, producing 87-bp fragments spanning the CDR3 region. Sequencing of the amplicons was performed on the Illumina HiSeq platform. The authors processed their data as follows. PCR bias was computationally corrected using synthetic template baselines, reads within Hamming distance 2 were collapsed, and singletons that could not be merged were discarded. Reads were aligned against IMGT so that V, D and J genes, CDR3 length and insertions or deletions at six rearrangement sites could be assigned. Within each subset, clonotype counts were normalized to sorted cell number, and only after that were true diversity and Gini coefficients computed with the tcR R package. The overlap coefficient, calculated on TCRB nucleotide sequences, was used to measure repertoire sharing. This immuneACCESS table, as held by TCRdb, lists in-frame sequences with V and J called but not all clones. Of the missing ones, under half trace to an unresolved V gene in checked studies; the others have no known cause. V and J calls and clone size follow that table, whereas D and trimming were derived from the DNA. The sample table holds more than 120,000 clones, of which around 13% were seen once. Jointly, the top ten make up under 1.5% of the sample.

The rearrangement joined TRBV7-9 to TRBJ2-6; no D gene call is confident. The material sequenced was central memory CD4+ T cells from blood. The source is a man aged 18 to 30 with type 1 diabetes. The encoded CDR3 is CASSPWMMGTNVLTF. The nucleotide sequence is given as TGTGCCAGCAGCCCTTGGATGATGGGGACCAACGTCCTGACTTTC.